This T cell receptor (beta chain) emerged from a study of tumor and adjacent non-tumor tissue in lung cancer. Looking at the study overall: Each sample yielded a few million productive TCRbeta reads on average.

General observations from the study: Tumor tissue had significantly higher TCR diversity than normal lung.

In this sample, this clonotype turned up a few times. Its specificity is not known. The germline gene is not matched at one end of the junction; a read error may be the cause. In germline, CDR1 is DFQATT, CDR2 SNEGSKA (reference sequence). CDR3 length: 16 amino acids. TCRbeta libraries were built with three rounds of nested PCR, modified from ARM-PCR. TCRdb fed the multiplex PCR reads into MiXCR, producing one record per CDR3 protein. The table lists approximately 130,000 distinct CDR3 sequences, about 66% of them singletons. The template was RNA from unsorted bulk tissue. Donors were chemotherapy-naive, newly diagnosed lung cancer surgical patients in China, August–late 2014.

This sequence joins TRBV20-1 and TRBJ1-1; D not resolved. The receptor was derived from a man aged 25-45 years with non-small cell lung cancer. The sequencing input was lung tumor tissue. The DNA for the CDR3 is TGCAGTGATAGACCGCGCGGCCGGCCGGTGAACACTGAAGCTTTCTTT. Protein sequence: CSDRPRGRPVNTEAFF.